Listed here is a single TCR beta chain. The sample belongs to a study of blood T cells in healthy people across ages. The V segment lost 6 bases and the J segment 5 bases; nucleotides outside the gene matches: 12. This CDR3 has 14 amino acids. Germline V gives CDR1 DFQATT, CDR2 SNEGSKA (reference sequence). Using a J-beta primer mix together with a sample-barcoded 5' primer, a second PCR was run for roughly 7 to 11 cycles. One entry per CDR3 protein, called by TCRdb with MiXCR from the 5' RACE reads. The sample records hundreds of thousands of distinct CDR3 sequences, around 48% being singletons. This TCR was sampled from an older man in good health. The rearrangement joins TRBV20-1 to TRBJ2-5; 7 bases line up with TRBD1. Sequencing was done on a sample of blood. CDR3 residues: CSASLQGTQETQYF. The CDR3 DNA follows: TGCAGTGCAAGCCTACAGGGGACACAGGAGACCCAGTACTTC.